The clone carrying this T cell receptor beta chain was detected only a few times. CDR3 size: 13 residues. CDR1 and CDR2 from the germline V gene are MNHNS and SASEGT. The V and J ends lost 3 bases and 2 bases respectively, with 7 bases between them. The record originates from a study of blood T cell repertoires in COVID-19. In the original processing: Estimated nucleated cell counts came from reference gene primer amplification. Clones were sequenced by immunoSEQ multiplex PCR, and TCRdb holds only the in-frame ones, with some missing. The V and J calls and the clone size are those of that table, but D and trimming were determined from the DNA. This sample yields tens of thousands of clones, of which 65% to 90% are seen a single time; approximately 20% belongs to the top ten.

This chain links TRBV6-1 with TRBJ1-2; no firm D call. Sequenced input: peripheral blood. The source of this sequence is a woman in her 50s with acute or convalescent COVID-19. The CDR3 DNA follows: TGTGCCAGCAGTGAGAGGAGGAACTATGGCTACACCTTC. It translates to CASSERRNYGYTF.